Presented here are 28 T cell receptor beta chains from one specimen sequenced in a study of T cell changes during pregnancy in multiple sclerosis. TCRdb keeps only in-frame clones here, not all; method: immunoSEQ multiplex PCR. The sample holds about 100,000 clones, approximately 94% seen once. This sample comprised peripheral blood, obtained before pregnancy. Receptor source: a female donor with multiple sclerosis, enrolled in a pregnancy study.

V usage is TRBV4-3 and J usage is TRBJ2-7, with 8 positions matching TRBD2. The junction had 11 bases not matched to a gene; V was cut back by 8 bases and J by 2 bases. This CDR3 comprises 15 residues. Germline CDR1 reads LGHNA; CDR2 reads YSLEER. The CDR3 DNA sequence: TGCGCCAGCGGTACGATAGCGGGAACGGCCTACGAGCAGTACTTC. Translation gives CASGTIAGTAYEQYF.

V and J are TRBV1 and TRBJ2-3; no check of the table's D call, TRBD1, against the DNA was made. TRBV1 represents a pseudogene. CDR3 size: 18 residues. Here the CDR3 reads CTSSPGQSGTGAGDTQYF. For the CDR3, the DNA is TGCACCAGCAGCCCAGGCCAAAGCGGGACAGGGGCTGGAGATACGCAGTATTTT.

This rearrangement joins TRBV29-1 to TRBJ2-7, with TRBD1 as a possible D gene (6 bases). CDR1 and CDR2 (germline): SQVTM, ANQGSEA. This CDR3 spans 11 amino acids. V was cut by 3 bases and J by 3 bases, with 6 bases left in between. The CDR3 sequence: CSVDRGYEQYF. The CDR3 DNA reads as TGCAGCGTTGACAGGGGCTACGAGCAGTACTTC.

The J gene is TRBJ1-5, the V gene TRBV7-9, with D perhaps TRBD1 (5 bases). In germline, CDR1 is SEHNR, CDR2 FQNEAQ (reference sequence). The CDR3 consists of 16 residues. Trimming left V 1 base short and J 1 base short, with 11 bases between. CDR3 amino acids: CASSLGLGGSNQPQHF. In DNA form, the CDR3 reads TGTGCCAGCAGCTTAGGGCTTGGGGGGAGCAATCAGCCCCAGCATTTT.

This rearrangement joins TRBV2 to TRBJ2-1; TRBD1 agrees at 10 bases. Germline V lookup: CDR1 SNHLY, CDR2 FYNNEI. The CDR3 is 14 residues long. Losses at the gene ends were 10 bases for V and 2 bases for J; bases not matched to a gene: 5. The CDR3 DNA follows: TGTGCCACAGAGACAGGGGGCCCCTACAATGAGCAGTTCTTC. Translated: CATETGGPYNEQFF.

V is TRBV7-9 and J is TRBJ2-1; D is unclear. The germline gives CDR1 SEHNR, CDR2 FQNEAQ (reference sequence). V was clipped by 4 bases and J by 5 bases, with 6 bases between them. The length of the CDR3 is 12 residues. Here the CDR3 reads CASSSKNNEQFF. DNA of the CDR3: TGTGCCAGCAGCTCTAAGAACAATGAGCAGTTCTTC.

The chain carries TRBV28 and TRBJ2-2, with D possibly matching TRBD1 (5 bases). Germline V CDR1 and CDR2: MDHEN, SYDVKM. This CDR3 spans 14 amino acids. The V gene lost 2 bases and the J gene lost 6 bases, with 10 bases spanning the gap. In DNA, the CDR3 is TGTGCCAGCAGTTTAGGGGCTAGGGCCGGGGAGCTGTTTTTT. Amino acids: CASSLGARAGELFF.

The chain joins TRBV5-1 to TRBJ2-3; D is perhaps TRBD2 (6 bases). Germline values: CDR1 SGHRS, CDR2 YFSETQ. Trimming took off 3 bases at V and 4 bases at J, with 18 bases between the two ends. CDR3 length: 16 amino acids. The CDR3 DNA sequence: TGCGCCAGCAGCTCCCCCCCGGGAGTTGTGGCAGATACGCAGTATTTT. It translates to CASSSPPGVVADTQYF.

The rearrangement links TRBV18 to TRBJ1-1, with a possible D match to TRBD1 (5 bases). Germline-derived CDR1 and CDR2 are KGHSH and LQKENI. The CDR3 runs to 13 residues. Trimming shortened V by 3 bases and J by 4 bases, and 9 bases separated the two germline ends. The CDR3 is CASSPQGVTEAFF. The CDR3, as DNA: TGTGCCAGCTCACCTCAAGGGGTCACTGAAGCTTTCTTT.

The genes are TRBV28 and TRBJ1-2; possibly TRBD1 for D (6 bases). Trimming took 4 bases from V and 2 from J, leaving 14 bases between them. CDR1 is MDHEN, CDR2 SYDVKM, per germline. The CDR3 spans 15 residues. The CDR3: CASSSTSTGNYGYTF. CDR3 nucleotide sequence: TGTGCCAGCAGTTCGACTTCTACAGGGAACTATGGCTACACCTTC.

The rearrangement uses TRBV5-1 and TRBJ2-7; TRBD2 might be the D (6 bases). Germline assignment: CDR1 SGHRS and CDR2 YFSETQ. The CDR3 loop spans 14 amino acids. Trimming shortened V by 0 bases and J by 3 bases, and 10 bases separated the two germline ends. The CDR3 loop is CASSLGGVDYEQYF. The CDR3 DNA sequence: TGCGCCAGCAGCTTGGGGGGGGTGGACTACGAGCAGTACTTC.

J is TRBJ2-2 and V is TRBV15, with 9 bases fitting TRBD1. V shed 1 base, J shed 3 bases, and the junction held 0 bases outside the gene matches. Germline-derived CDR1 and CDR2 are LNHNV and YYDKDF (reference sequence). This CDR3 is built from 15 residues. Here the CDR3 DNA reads TGTGCCACCAGCAGAGGGACAGGGGACACCGGGGAGCTGTTTTTT. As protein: CATSRGTGDTGELFF.

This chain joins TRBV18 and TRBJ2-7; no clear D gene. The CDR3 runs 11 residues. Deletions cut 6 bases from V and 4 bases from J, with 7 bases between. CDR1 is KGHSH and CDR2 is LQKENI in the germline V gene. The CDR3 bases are TGTGCCAGCTCCCTAAAGTACGAGCAGTACTTC. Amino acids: CASSLKYEQYF.

The CDR3 DNA reads TGTGCCAGCAGCGCTGGACTAGCCCTTTACAATGAGCAGTTCTTC. It encodes CASSAGLALYNEQFF. The rearrangement uses TRBV9 and TRBJ2-1, with 8 bases matching TRBD2. This CDR3 is 15 amino acids long. Germline CDR1 is SGDLS and CDR2 is YYNGEE. The V gene end was trimmed by 3 bases and the J gene end by 4 bases; junction bases not matched to a gene: 6.

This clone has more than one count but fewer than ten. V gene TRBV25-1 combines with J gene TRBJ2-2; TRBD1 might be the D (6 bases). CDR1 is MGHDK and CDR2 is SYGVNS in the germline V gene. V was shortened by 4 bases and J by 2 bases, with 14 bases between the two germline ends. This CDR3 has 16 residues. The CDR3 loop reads CASSGQEIINTGELFF. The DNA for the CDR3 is TGTGCCAGCAGTGGACAGGAAATAATAAACACCGGGGAGCTGTTTTTT. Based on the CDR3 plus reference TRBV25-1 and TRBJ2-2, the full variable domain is EADIYQTPRYLVIGTGKKITLECSQTMGHDKMYWYQQDPGMELHLIHYSYGVNSTEKGDLSSESTVSRIRTEHFPLTLESARPSHTSQYLCASSGQEIINTGELFFGEGSRLTVL.

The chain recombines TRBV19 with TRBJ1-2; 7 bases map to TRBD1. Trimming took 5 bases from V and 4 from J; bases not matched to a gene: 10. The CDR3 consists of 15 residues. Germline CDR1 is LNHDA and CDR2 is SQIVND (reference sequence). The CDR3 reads CASSQGTVSAYGYTF. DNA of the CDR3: TGTGCCAGTAGTCAAGGGACAGTATCCGCCTATGGCTACACCTTC. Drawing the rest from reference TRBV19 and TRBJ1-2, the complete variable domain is DGGITQSPKYLFRKEGQNVTLSCEQNLNHDAMYWYRQDPGQGLRLIYYSQIVNDFQKGDIAEGYSVSREKKESFPLTVTSAQKNPTAFYLCASSQGTVSAYGYTFGSGTRLTVV.

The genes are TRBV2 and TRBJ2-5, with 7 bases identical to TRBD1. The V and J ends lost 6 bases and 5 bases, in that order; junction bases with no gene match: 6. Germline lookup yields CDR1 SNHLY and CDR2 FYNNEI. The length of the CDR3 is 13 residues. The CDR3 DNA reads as TGTGCCAGCAGCAAGGGGGCGCGTGAGACCCAGTACTTC. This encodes CASSKGARETQYF.

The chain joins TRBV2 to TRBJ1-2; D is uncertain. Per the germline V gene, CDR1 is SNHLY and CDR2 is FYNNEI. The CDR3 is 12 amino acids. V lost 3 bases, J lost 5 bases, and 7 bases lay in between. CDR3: CASSEGGYGYTF. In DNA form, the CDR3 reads TGTGCCAGCAGTGAGGGAGGGTATGGCTACACCTTC. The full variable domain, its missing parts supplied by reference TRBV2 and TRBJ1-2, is EPEVTQTPSHQVTQMGQEVILRCVPISNHLYFYWYRQILGQKVEFLVSFYNNEISEKSEIFDDQFSVERPDGSNFTLKIRSTKLEDSAMYFCASSEGGYGYTFGSGTRLTVV.

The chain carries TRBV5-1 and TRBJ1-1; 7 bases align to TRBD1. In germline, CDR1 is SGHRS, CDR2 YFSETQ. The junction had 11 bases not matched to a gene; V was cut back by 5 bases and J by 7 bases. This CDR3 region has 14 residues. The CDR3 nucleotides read TGCGCCAGCAGTCGTCAGGGGGGCCGAGATGAAGCTTTCTTT. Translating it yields CASSRQGGRDEAFF.

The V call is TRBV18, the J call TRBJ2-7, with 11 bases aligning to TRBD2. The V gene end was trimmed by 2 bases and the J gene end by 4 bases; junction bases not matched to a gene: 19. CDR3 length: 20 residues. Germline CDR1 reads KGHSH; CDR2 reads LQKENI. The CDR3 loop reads CASSPTIEGSGRAELYEQYF. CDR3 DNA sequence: TGTGCCAGCTCACCAACCATAGAAGGTAGCGGGAGGGCCGAGTTGTACGAGCAGTACTTC.

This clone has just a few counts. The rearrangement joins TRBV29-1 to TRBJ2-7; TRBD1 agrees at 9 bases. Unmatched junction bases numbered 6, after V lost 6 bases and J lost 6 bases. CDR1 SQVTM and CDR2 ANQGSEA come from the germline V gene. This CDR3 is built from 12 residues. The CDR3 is CSVWDRVSEQYF. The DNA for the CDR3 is TGCAGCGTATGGGACAGGGTGAGCGAGCAGTACTTC.

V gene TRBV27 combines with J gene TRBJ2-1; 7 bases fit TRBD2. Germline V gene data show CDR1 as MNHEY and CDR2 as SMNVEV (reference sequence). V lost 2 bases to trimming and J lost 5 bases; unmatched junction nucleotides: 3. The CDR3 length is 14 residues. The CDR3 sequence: CASSLAGRHNEQFF. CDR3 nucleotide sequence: TGTGCCAGCAGTTTAGCCGGGAGGCACAATGAGCAGTTCTTC.

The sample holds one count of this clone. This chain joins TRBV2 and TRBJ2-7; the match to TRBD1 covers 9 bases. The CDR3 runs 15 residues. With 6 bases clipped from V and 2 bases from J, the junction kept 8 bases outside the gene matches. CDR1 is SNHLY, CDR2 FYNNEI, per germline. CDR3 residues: CASSPRQGGTYEQYF. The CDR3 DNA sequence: TGTGCCAGCAGCCCTCGACAGGGGGGGACCTACGAGCAGTACTTC.

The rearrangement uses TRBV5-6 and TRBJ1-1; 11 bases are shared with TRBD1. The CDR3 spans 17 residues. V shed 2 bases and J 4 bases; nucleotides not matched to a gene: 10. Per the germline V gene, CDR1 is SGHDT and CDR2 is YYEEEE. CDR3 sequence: CASSLLRTGGLGTEAFF. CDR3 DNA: TGTGCCAGCAGCTTATTACGGACAGGGGGCTTGGGCACTGAAGCTTTCTTT.

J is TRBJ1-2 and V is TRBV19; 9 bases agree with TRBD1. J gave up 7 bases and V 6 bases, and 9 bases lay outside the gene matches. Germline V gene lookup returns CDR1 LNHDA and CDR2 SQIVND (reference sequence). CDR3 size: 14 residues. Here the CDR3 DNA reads TGTGCCAGTAGAACGGGACAGGGATTTGGTGGCTACACCTTC. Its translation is CASRTGQGFGGYTF.

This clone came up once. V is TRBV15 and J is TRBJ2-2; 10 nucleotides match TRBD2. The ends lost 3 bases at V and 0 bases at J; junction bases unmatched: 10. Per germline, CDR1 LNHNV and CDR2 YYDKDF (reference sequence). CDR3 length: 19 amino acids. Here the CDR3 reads CATSSPFLGLAPNTGELFF. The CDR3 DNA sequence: TGTGCCACCAGCAGTCCCTTTTTGGGACTAGCGCCGAACACCGGGGAGCTGTTTTTT.

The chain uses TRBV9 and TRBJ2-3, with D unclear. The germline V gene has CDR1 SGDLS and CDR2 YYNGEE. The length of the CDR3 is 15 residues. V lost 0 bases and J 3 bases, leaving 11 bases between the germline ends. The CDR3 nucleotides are TGTGCCAGCAGCGTAGGATTTCCCGGGACAGATACGCAGTATTTT. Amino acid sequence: CASSVGFPGTDTQYF.

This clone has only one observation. In DNA, the CDR3 is TGCGCCAGCAGTGCAGCTAGAGGAATTCGGGATACGCAGTATTTT. Protein product: CASSAARGIRDTQYF. This sequence joins TRBV10-1 and TRBJ2-3; D unclear. The V gene lost 4 bases and the J gene lost 6 bases, with 17 bases spanning the gap. The CDR3 length is 15 residues. The germline gives CDR1 WNHNN, CDR2 SYGVQD (reference sequence).